This T cell receptor (beta chain) derives from a study of blood T cell repertoires in COVID-19. This table comes from immunoSEQ multiplex PCR, and its TCRdb copy is limited to in-frame clones, with some not included. This table holds around 260,000 clones, 87% found once. The CDR3 is made up of 14 amino acids. V was cut by 1 base and J by 1 base, with 8 bases left in between. Per germline, CDR1 SGHNT and CDR2 YYREEE (reference sequence). This receptor was taken from a woman in her 40s who had recovered from COVID-19. This chain uses TRBV5-4 with TRBJ1-1; D is uncertain. Input material: peripheral blood. CDR3 DNA: TGTGCCAGCAGCTTGCGTAACAAGAACACTGAAGCTTTCTTT. Translated: CASSLRNKNTEAFF.